The 6 T cell receptor beta chains given below trace back to one sample, sequenced in a study of Graves' ophthalmopathy and Graves' hyperthyroidism listed by TCRdb under 2018. Reads for this sample came from an Illumina HiSeq 2000. For repertoire sequencing, TCR beta CDR3 regions were amplified from RNA transcripts. HTBI primers and the Qiagen OneStep RT-PCR kit were used in a first-round RT-PCR, which was followed by a second-round multiplex PCR, size selection and purification. The raw public data were reprocessed by TCRdb itself: fastp quality trimming at Q25, MiXCR clonotype calling, in-frame beta chains only. Records with the same CDR3 protein are collapsed into one entry carrying the most frequent genes and DNA. This sample has around 1.1 million distinct CDR3 sequences in its table, and approximately 35% of those were observed once. The top ten hold approximately 10% of the sample. The sequenced sample was peripheral blood or thyroid tissue (not recorded which). All receptors derive from an adult man with Graves' hyperthyroidism.

This clonotype was counted many times. The rearrangement links TRBV19 to TRBJ1-6; the D is unclear. Germline V gene lookup returns CDR1 LNHDA and CDR2 SQIVND (reference sequence). V dropped 7 bases and J dropped 7 bases, with 11 bases sitting between them. The CDR3 covers 13 residues. The CDR3 DNA reads as TGTGCCAGTACTGGACGGGTAAATTCACCCCTCCACTTT. It translates to CASTGRVNSPLHF.

The chain has TRBV7-2 and TRBJ1-6; D may be TRBD1 (6 bases). Germline V gene lookup returns CDR1 SGHTA and CDR2 FQGNSA. The CDR3 loop spans 16 amino acids. Trimming took 3 bases from V and 9 from J, leaving 18 bases between them. CDR3 loop: CASSFLPVRGSSPLHF. The CDR3 DNA is TGTGCCAGCAGCTTCCTTCCCGTCAGGGGAAGTTCACCCCTCCACTTT.

J is TRBJ1-2 and V is TRBV7-9; no clear D. The CDR3 is 15 amino acids. The V and J ends lost 2 bases and 2 bases respectively, with 12 bases between them. CDR1 and CDR2 from the germline V gene are SEHNR and FQNEAQ (reference sequence). The CDR3 nucleotides read TGTGCCAGCAGCTTACAAGGGCTGAACAACTATGGCTACACCTTC. This codes for CASSLQGLNNYGYTF.

The chain couples TRBV5-5 to TRBJ1-6, with a tentative D call TRBD1 (6 bases). Germline CDR1 is SGHKS and CDR2 is YYEKEE (reference sequence). V was trimmed by 4 bases and J by 4 bases, leaving 12 bases between them. CDR3 length: 15 residues. The CDR3 protein is CASSLNREYNSPLHF. The CDR3 DNA reads TGTGCCAGCAGCCTCAACAGGGAATATAATTCACCCCTCCACTTT.

CDR3 in DNA: TGCAGCGTCCTAACAGGGGGCCCTGCCTATGGCTACACCTTC. Translated, it gives CSVLTGGPAYGYTF. The rearrangement uses TRBV29-1 and TRBJ1-2; TRBD1 matches at 9 bases. The germline V gene encodes CDR1 SQVTM and CDR2 ANQGSEA. J lost 4 bases, V lost 6 bases, and 9 bases had no gene match. This CDR3 spans 14 amino acids.

This clonotype has a single count. The genes are TRBV7-9 and TRBJ1-5, with 11 bases identical to TRBD1. The CDR3 runs to 15 residues. V shed 7 bases and J 10 bases; nucleotides not matched to a gene: 12. The germline V gene has CDR1 SEHNR and CDR2 FQNEAQ (reference sequence). This CDR3 is CASTEDRGPRSPQHF. In DNA, the CDR3 is TGTGCCAGCACCGAGGACAGGGGGCCTAGATCACCCCAGCATTTT.